The present TCR beta chain was sequenced within a study of radiotherapy plus CTLA-4 blockade in lung cancer. The overall study: Disease control was seen in about 34% of patients, objective responses in more than 15%.

The method was immunoSEQ multiplex PCR; TCRdb's version includes in-frame clones alone and lacks a portion of them. The repertoire holds about 84,000 clones, about 78% seen once, with more than 13% in the top ten. Each patient with chemo-refractory metastatic non-small-cell lung cancer was treated with focal radiation plus CTLA-4 blockade using ipilimumab. The CDR3 is 16 amino acids. The V end lost 4 bases, the J end lost 5 bases, and 22 bases lay between the germline ends. The V gene's germline CDR1 is SGHNT and CDR2 YYREEE (reference sequence). General observations from the study: Peripheral blood showed expansion of tumor-derived TCR clones after radiotherapy and ipilimumab. Interferon-beta and early blood T cell clone dynamics reportedly predicted response best.

This clone was seen a single time. Its antigen is as yet unknown. The clonotype originates from a human donor with non-small cell lung cancer that progressed on radiotherapy plus ipilimumab. The specimen comprised peripheral blood, sampled from a patient treated with radiotherapy plus ipilimumab. The chain joins TRBV5-4 to TRBJ2-7; TRBD1 might be the D (6 bases). The CDR3 DNA is TGTGCCAGCAGCCGACGCCTAACAGGGAACAGACACGAGCAGTACTTC. Its translation is CASSRRLTGNRHEQYF. The full variable domain, with the rest looked up from reference TRBV5-4 and TRBJ2-7, is ETGVTQSPTHLIKTRGQQVTLRCSSQSGHNTVSWYQQALGQGPQFIFQYYREEENGRGNFPPRFSGLQFPNYSSELNVNALELDDSALYLCASSRRLTGNRHEQYFGPGTRLTVT.